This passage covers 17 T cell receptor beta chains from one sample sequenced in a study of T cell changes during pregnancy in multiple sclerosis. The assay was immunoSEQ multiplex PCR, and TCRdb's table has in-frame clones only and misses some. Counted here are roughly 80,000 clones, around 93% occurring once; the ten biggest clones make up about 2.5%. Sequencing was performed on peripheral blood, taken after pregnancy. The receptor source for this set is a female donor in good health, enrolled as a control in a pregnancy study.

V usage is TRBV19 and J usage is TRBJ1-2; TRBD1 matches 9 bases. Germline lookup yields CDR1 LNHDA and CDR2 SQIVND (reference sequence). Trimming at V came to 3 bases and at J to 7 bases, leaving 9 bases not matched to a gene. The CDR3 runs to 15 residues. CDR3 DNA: TGTGCCAGTAGTATGGTGACAGGGGGTATCGGTGGCTACACCTTC. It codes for CASSMVTGGIGGYTF. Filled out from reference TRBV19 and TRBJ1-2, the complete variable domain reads DGGITQSPKYLFRKEGQNVTLSCEQNLNHDAMYWYRQDPGQGLRLIYYSQIVNDFQKGDIAEGYSVSREKKESFPLTVTSAQKNPTAFYLCASSMVTGGIGGYTFGSGTRLTVV.

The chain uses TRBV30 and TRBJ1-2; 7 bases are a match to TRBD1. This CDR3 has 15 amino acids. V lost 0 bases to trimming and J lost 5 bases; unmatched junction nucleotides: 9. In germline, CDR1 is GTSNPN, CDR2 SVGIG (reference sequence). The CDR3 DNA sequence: TGTGCCTGGAGTGTGGTGGCAGGGGGTTGGTATGGCTACACCTTC. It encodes CAWSVVAGGWYGYTF.

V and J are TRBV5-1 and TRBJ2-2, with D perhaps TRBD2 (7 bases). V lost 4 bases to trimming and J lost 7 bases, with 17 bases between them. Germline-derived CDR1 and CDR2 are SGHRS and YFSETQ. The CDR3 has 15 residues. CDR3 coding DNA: TGCGCCAGCAGCCTGGCCGCGGGGGCTGTCGGGGAGCTGTTTTTT. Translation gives CASSLAAGAVGELFF.

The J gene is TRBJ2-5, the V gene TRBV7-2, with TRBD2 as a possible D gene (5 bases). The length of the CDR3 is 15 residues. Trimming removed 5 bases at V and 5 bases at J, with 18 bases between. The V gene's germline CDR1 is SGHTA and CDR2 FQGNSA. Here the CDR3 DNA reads TGTGCCAGCAGCCTTTGGACTCCCAAATGGGAGACCCAGTACTTC. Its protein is CASSLWTPKWETQYF.

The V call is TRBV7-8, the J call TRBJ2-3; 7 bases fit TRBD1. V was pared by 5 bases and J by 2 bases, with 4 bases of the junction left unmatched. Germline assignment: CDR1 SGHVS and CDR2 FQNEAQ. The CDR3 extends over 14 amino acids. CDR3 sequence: CASSLGTDTDTQYF. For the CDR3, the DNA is TGTGCCAGCAGCCTCGGGACAGACACAGATACGCAGTATTTT.

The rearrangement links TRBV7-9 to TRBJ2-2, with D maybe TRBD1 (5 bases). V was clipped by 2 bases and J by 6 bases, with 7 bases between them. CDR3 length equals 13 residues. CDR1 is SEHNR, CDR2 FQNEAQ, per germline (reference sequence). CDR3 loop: CASSLQGAGELFF. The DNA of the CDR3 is TGTGCCAGCAGCTTACAGGGTGCCGGGGAGCTGTTTTTT.

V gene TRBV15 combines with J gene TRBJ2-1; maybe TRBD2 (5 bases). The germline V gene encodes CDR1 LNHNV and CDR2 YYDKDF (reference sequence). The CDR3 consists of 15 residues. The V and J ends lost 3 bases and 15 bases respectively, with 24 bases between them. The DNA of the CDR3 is TGTGCCACCAGCAGGCCCCCGGGAAGCGGCTTCTTGTTGTTCTTC. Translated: CATSRPPGSGFLLFF.

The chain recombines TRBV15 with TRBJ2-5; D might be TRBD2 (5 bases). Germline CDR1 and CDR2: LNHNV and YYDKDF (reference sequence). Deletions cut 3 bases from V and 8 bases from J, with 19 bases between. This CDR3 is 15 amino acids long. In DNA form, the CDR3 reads TGTGCCACCAGCAGCCCCACGACTAACCCAGGAACCCAGTACTTC. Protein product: CATSSPTTNPGTQYF.

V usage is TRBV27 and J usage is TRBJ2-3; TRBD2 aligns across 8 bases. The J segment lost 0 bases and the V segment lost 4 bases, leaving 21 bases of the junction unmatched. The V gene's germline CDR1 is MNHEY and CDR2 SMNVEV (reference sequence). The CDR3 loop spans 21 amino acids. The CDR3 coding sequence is TGTGCCAGCAGTTCGGAGGGGGGGTTAGCGGGGAAGGCATCTAGCACAGATACGCAGTATTTT. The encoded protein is CASSSEGGLAGKASSTDTQYF.

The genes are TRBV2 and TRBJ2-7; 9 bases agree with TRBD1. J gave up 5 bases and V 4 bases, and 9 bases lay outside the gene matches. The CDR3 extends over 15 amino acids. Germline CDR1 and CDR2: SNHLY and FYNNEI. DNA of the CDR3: TGTGCCAGCAGTGCCCGGACAGGGACAGGGCACGAGCAGTACTTC. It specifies CASSARTGTGHEQYF. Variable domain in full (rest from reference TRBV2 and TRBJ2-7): EPEVTQTPSHQVTQMGQEVILRCVPISNHLYFYWYRQILGQKVEFLVSFYNNEISEKSEIFDDQFSVERPDGSNFTLKIRSTKLEDSAMYFCASSARTGTGHEQYFGPGTRLTVT.

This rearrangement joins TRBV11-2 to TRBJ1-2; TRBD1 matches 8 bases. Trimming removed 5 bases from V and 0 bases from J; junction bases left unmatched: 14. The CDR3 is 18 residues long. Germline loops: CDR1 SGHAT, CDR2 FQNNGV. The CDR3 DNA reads TGTGCCAGCAGCCGCCGGGTGCAGGGGGCGGTTTCTAACTATGGCTACACCTTC. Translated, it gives CASSRRVQGAVSNYGYTF.

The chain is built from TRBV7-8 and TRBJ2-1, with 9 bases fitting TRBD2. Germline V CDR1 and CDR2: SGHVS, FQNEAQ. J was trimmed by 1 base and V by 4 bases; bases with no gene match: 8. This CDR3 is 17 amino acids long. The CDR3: CASSSRGREGSYNEQFF. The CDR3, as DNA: TGTGCCAGCAGCTCCCGCGGGCGGGAGGGTTCCTACAATGAGCAGTTCTTC.

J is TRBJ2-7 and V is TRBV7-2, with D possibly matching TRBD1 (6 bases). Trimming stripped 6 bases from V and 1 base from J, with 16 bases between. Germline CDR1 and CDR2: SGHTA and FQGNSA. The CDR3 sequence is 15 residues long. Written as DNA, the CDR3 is TGTGCCAGCAGTTTTACGGGTACAGGGTCCTACGAGCAGTACTTC. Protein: CASSFTGTGSYEQYF.

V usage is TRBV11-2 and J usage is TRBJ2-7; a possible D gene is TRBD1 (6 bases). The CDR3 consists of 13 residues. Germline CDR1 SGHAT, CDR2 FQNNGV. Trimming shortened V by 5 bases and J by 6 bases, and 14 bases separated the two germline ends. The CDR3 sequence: CASSTRQAVEQYF. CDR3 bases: TGTGCCAGCAGCACCCGACAGGCAGTCGAGCAGTACTTC.

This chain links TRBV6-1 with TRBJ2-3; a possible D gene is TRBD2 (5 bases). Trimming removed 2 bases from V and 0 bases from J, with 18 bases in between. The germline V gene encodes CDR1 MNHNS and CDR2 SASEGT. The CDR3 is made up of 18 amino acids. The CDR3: CASSESSTRGYSTDTQYF. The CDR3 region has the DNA TGTGCCAGCAGTGAATCCTCAACTCGGGGTTATAGCACAGATACGCAGTATTTT.

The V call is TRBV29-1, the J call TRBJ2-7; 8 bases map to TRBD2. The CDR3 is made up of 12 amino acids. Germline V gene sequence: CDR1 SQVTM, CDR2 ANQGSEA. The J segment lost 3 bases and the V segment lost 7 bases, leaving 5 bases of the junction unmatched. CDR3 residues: CSAYSGVYEQYF. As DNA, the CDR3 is TGCAGCGCCTATAGCGGGGTCTACGAGCAGTACTTC.

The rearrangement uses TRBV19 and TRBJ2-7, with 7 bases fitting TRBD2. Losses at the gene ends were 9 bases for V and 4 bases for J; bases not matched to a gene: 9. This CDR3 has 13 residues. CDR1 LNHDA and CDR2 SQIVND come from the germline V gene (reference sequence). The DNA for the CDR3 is TGTGCCAGCCGAGGCGCGGGACTATACGAGCAGTACTTC. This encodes CASRGAGLYEQYF.